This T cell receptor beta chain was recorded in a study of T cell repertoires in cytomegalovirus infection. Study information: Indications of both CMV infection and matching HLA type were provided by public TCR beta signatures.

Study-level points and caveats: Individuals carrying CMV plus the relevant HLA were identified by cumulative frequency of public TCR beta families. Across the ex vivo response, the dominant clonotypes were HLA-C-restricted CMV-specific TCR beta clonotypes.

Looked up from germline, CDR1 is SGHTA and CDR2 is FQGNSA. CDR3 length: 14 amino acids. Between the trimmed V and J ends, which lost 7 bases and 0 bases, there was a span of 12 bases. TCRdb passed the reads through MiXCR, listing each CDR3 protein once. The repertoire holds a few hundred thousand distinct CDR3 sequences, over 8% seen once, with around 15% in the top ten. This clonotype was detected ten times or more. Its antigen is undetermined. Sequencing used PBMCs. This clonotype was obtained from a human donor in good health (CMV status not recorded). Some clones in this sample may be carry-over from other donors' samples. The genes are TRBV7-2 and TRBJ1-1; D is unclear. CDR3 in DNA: TGTGCCAGCACCTATATACTATTGAACACTGAAGCTTTCTTT. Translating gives CASTYILLNTEAFF.